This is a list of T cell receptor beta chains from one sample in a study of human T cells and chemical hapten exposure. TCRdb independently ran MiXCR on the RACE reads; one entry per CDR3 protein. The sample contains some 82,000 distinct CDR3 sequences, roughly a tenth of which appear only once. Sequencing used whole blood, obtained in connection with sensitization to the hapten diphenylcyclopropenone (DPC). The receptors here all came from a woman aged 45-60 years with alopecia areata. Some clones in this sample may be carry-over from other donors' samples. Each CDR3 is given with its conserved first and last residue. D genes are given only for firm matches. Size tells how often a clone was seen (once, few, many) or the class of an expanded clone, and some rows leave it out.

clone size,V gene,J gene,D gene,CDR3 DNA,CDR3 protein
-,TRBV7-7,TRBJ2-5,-,TGTGCCAGCAGCTTAGCGCAAGGGACGGCGTCCGGGAAGACCCAGTACTTC,CASSLAQGTASGKTQYF
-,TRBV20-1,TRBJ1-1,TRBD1,TGCAGTGCTCAGCGAGGGACAGTGAACACTGAAGCTTTCTTT,CSAQRGTVNTEAFF
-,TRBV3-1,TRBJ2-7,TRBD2,TGTGCCAGCAGCCAAGTTATAGCGGGAAGGTCCTACGAGCAGTACTTC,CASSQVIAGRSYEQYF
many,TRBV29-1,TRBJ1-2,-,TGCAGCGTTGTTGTCGGGCTAAACTATGGCTACACCTTC,CSVVVGLNYGYTF
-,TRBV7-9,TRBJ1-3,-,TGTGCCAGCAGCTTGGCTGAAGGCTCTGGAAACACCATATATTTT,CASSLAEGSGNTIYF
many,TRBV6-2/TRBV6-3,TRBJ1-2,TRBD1,TGTGCCAGCAGAGAGCCGGGACAGGGGCTCTATGGCTACACCTTC,CASREPGQGLYGYTF
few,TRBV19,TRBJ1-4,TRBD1,TGTGCCAGTCAAGACAGGGGGCGTAGAAAACTGTTTTTT,CASQDRGRRKLFF
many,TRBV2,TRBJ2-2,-,TGTGCCAGCAGTGGAAGGACCACGAACACCGGGGAGCTGTTTTTT,CASSGRTTNTGELFF
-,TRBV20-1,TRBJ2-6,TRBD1,TGCAGTGCTAGGCGCGAGACAGGGATAAGAGGGGCCAACGTCCTGACTTTC,CSARRETGIRGANVLTF
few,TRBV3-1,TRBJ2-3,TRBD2,TGTGCCAGCAGCCAAGTTAGCGGGGTGACAGATACGCAGTATTTT,CASSQVSGVTDTQYF
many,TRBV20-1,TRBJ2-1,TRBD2,TGCAGTGCTAGAGGCGTCGGACTAGCGGGATCCCCCTACAATGAGCAGTTCTTC,CSARGVGLAGSPYNEQFF
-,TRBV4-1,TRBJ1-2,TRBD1,TGCGCCAGCAGCAAAGGCCCCGGTGACAGGGGGGACTATGGCTACACCTTC,CASSKGPGDRGDYGYTF
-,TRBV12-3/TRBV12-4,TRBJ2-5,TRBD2,TGTGCCAGCAGTTACCGGACTAGCGGCCAAGAGACCCAGTACTTC,CASSYRTSGQETQYF
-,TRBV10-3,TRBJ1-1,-,TGTGCCATCAGTGGGACCGGGGGCACTGAAGCTTTCTTT,CAISGTGGTEAFF
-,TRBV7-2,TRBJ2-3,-,TGTGCCAGCAGCTTAGCGCCAGAGAGAGATACGCAGTATTTT,CASSLAPERDTQYF
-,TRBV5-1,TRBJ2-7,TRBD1,TGCGCCAGCAGCCATGACAGGGGTAGTCACTACGAGCAGTACTTC,CASSHDRGSHYEQYF
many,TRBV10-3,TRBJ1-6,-,TGTGCCATCAGTGTAGATGCAGGGTCCAATTCACCCCTCCACTTT,CAISVDAGSNSPLHF
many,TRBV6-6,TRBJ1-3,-,TGTGCCACCCGCGGGGGATCTGGAAACACCATATATTTT,CATRGGSGNTIYF
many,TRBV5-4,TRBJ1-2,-,TGTGCCAGCAGCTTGGTTAGAGACTATGGCTACACCTTC,CASSLVRDYGYTF
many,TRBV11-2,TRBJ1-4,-,TGTGCCAGCAGTCGTCAGAGTGCTAATGAAAAACTGTTTTTT,CASSRQSANEKLFF
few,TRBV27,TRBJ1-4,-,TGTGCCAGCAGAACTTTCGCCCGGACAGAAAAACTGTTTTTT,CASRTFARTEKLFF
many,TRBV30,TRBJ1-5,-,TGTGCCTGGAGTGTGGGGAATAGCAATCAGCCCCAGCATTTT,CAWSVGNSNQPQHF
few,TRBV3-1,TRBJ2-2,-,TGTGCCAGCAGCCCACAACGTACAGTGAGGAACACCGGGGAGCTGTTTTTT,CASSPQRTVRNTGELFF
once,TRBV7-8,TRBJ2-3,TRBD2,TGTGCCAGCAGCTCCCGTAGCGGGAGCACAGATACGCAGTATTTT,CASSSRSGSTDTQYF